The 8 T cell receptor beta chains given below trace back to one sample, sequenced in a study of T cell responses to AZD1222 COVID-19 vaccine (dated by TCRdb to about 2021). In light of the paper, this sample's time point label describes: baseline before first vaccination. To prepare the library, the immunoSEQ multiplex PCR assay was applied. TCRdb obtained this table from immuneACCESS and retained in-frame rearrangements with V and J assigned. These tables miss some clones; where compared with another copy, unresolved V genes account for less than half of the shortfall, and the remainder is unexplained. The sample contains 150,000 to 200,000 clones, 94% of them found a single time. About 0.6% of the sample comes from the top ten. Sequenced here: peripheral blood, sampled on day 0 of AZD1222 vaccination. The receptors originated from an adult in good health.

The chain joins TRBV2 to TRBJ1-5, with D hard to call. Trimming shortened V by 7 bases and J by 0 bases, and 10 bases separated the two germline ends. CDR3 size: 14 residues. Germline V gene sequence: CDR1 SNHLY, CDR2 FYNNEI. Here the CDR3 DNA reads TGTGCCAGCACCCGGGGAAATAGCAATCAGCCCCAGCATTTT. Translation gives CASTRGNSNQPQHF.

This clone appeared a single time. This chain uses TRBV24-1 with TRBJ1-5; 7 nucleotides agree with TRBD1. CDR1 is KGHDR and CDR2 is SFDVKD in the germline V gene. There are 17 residues in the CDR3. Trimming took 2 bases from V and 4 from J; bases not matched to a gene: 10. CDR3 in amino acids: CATSDSLQGRGNQPQHF. The CDR3 region has the DNA TGTGCCACCAGTGATTCCCTACAGGGGCGGGGGAATCAGCCCCAGCATTTT.

This clone was seen a single time. The chain links TRBV11-2 to TRBJ2-4, with D maybe TRBD2 (7 bases). The CDR3 has 17 amino acids. Germline CDR1 SGHAT, CDR2 FQNNGV. V gave up 4 bases and J gave up 5 bases, with 21 bases separating them. This chain's CDR3 is CASSSSSGRGVQNIQYF. For the CDR3, the DNA is TGTGCCAGCAGCTCAAGTTCGGGGAGGGGGGTCCAAAACATTCAGTACTTC. Together with reference TRBV11-2 and TRBJ2-4, the CDR3 gives the full variable domain: EAGVAQSPRYKIIEKRQSVAFWCNPISGHATLYWYQQILGQGPKLLIQFQNNGVVDDSQLPKDRFSAERLKGVDSTLKIQPAKLEDSAVYLCASSSSSGRGVQNIQYFGAGTRLSVL.

This clone was observed once. The rearrangement uses TRBV30 and TRBJ1-5; 7 bases fit TRBD1. This CDR3 is 13 amino acids long. CDR1 and CDR2 from the germline V gene are GTSNPN and SVGIG (reference sequence). V trimming: 0 bases; J trimming: 6 bases; junction bases outside the gene matches: 2. CDR3 region: CAWSVDRFQPQHF. Here the CDR3 DNA reads TGTGCCTGGAGTGTGGACAGGTTTCAGCCCCAGCATTTT.

Only one count was recorded for this clone. The chain combines TRBV30 with TRBJ2-7; D is uncertain. The ends were cut back, 2 bases at V and 2 bases at J, with 16 bases in the middle. Germline loops: CDR1 GTSNPN, CDR2 SVGIG (reference sequence). CDR3 length: 15 amino acids. CDR3 sequence (DNA): TGTGCCTGGAGTCCCTCCGGGTCTACAACCTACGAGCAGTACTTC. Its translation: CAWSPSGSTTYEQYF.

This chain connects TRBV15 to TRBJ2-1, with TRBD2 identical over 10 bases. V shed 9 bases, J shed 6 bases, and the junction held 8 bases outside the gene matches. Germline V CDR1 and CDR2: LNHNV, YYDKDF (reference sequence). The length of the CDR3 is 14 residues. CDR3 DNA sequence: TGTGCCACGGGGCGTCGGACTAGCGGCAATGAGCAGTTCTTC. The encoded protein is CATGRRTSGNEQFF.

V gene TRBV20-1 combines with J gene TRBJ2-7, with D unclear. With 5 bases removed from V and 3 bases from J, the gap between germline ends came to 8 bases. Germline lookup yields CDR1 DFQATT and CDR2 SNEGSKA (reference sequence). The CDR3 covers 11 residues. The CDR3 region has the DNA TGCAGTGCTCCGATAAGCTACGAGCAGTACTTC. This codes for CSAPISYEQYF.

This clone was counted once. This chain links TRBV18 with TRBJ2-3; D gene unclear. CDR1 KGHSH and CDR2 LQKENI come from the germline V gene. V was pared by 0 bases and J by 2 bases, with 9 bases between. This CDR3 spans 15 amino acids. The CDR3: CASSPPNTHTDTQYF. CDR3 nucleotides: TGTGCCAGCTCACCACCGAACACCCACACAGATACGCAGTATTTT.